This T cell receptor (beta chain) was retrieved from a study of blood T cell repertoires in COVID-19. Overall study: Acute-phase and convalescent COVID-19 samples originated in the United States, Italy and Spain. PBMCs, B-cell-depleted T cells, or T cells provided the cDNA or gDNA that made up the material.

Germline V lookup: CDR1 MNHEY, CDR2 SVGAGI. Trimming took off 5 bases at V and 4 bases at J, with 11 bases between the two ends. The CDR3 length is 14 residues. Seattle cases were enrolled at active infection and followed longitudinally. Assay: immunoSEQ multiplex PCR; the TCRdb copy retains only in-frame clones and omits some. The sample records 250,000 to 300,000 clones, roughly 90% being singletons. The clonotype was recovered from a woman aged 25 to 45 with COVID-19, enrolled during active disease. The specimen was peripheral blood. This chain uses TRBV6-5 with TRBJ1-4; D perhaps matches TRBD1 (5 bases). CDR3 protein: CASSRGGDNEKLFF. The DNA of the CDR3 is TGTGCCAGCAGTCGTGGAGGGGATAATGAAAAACTGTTTTTT.